This TCR beta chain was obtained from a study of OX40 agonist ivuxolimab in advanced cancers. CDR1 and CDR2 (germline): LGHNA, YSLEER. The CDR3 totals 18 residues. The J segment lost 2 bases and the V segment lost 0 bases, leaving 11 bases of the junction unmatched. As regards this clone: The antigen is unknown.

Study-wide findings and caveats: Not determined was the antigen specificity of the expanded peripheral T cells. Among the lowest levels of clonal expansion were found in partial responders at 0.1-3.0 mg/kg.

Assay: immunoSEQ multiplex PCR; the TCRdb copy retains only in-frame clones and omits some. The sample shows approximately 82,000 clones, over 80% of them seen only once. This clonotype was obtained from an adult with an advanced solid tumor such as melanoma, head and neck, liver or kidney cancer. The chain has TRBV4-3 and TRBJ2-3, with TRBD1 identical over 7 bases. The sample was CD4+ or CD8+ T cells sorted from blood, taken in a trial of the OX40 agonist ivuxolimab. The DNA for the CDR3 is TGCGCCAGCAGCCAAGATTGGGTGAGGGACAGTAACACAGATACGCAGTATTTT. Protein: CASSQDWVRDSNTDTQYF.